The 30 T cell receptor beta chains given below trace back to one sample, sequenced in a study of molecular identifiers for immune sequencing clone quantification. Each CDR3 protein gets one entry after TCRdb re-called the PCR reads with MiXCR. The sample carries about 630,000 distinct CDR3 sequences, less than 30% recorded once. Source material: naive CD8+ T cells from blood, with Jurkat cell RNA spiked in. Subset indicated: FACS-sorted CD8+CD4-CCR7+CD45RA+ naive T cells. These receptors originate from a human donor in good health. Some libraries in this study had Jurkat cell RNA spiked in.

The chain couples TRBV7-9 to TRBJ2-7, with TRBD2 as a possible D gene (6 bases). Trimming took off 0 bases at V and 0 bases at J, with 9 bases between the two ends. Per the germline V gene, CDR1 is SEHNR and CDR2 is FQNEAQ (reference sequence). The CDR3 is 15 amino acids. The CDR3 reads CASSLAVGSSYEQYF. The DNA of the CDR3 is TGTGCCAGCAGCTTAGCTGTCGGGAGCTCCTACGAGCAGTACTTC.

The chain uses TRBV6-6 and TRBJ2-5, with 7 bases fitting TRBD1. V lost 2 bases and J lost 4; bases outside the gene matches: 1. Germline V gene sequence: CDR1 MNHNY, CDR2 SVGAGI (reference sequence). The CDR3 sequence is 13 residues long. In DNA, the CDR3 is TGTGCCAGCAGTTACGCAGGGGGAGAGACCCAGTACTTC. Translating it yields CASSYAGGETQYF.

This clonotype was detected once. One end of the junction fails to match germline, which may point to a read error. The chain combines TRBV7-9 with TRBJ1-6; D unresolved. Germline V lookup: CDR1 SEHNR, CDR2 FQNEAQ (reference sequence). This CDR3 spans 12 amino acids. The CDR3 nucleotides read TGTGCCAGCACCTTAGATAATTCACCCCTCCACTTT. Its translation: CASTLDNSPLHF.

This clonotype was observed a few times. In nucleotides, the CDR3 is TGTGCCAGCATGAACCCCGACCCCGCTAAAGAGACCCAGTACTTC. Protein product: CASMNPDPAKETQYF. The V and J genes are TRBV2 and TRBJ2-5; D not resolved. From germline, CDR1 is SNHLY and CDR2 FYNNEI. CDR3 size: 15 residues. V lost 7 bases to trimming and J lost 3 bases, with 18 bases between them.

This clonotype has at least ten counts. The chain carries TRBV7-9 and TRBJ1-1, with D possibly TRBD1 on 5 matching bases. V lost 5 bases and J lost 6, with 16 bases in between. The CDR3 length is 14 residues. CDR1 is SEHNR, CDR2 FQNEAQ, per germline (reference sequence). As DNA, the CDR3 is TGTGCCAGCAGCCGTGGATCAGGGCCGGCTGAAGCTTTCTTT. Translated, it gives CASSRGSGPAEAFF.

This clonotype was seen repeatedly, ten times or more. CDR3 nucleotide sequence: TGTGCCAGCAGCCCGGACGGACAGCGGGGCACTGAAGCTTTCTTT. Its translation: CASSPDGQRGTEAFF. The chain links TRBV13 to TRBJ1-1; TRBD1 might be the D (6 bases). This CDR3 is 15 amino acids long. Trimming shortened V by 5 bases and J by 4 bases, and 17 bases separated the two germline ends. The germline gives CDR1 PRHDT, CDR2 FYEKMQ (reference sequence).

V usage is TRBV7-9 and J usage is TRBJ1-4, with 9 bases that match TRBD1. Germline V CDR1 and CDR2: SEHNR, FQNEAQ (reference sequence). V trimming: 0 bases; J trimming: 7 bases; junction bases outside the gene matches: 6. The CDR3 length is 16 residues. CDR3 sequence reads: CASSLATGGFVEKLFF. CDR3 sequence (DNA): TGTGCCAGCAGCTTAGCAACAGGGGGCTTTGTTGAAAAACTGTTTTTT.

This clonotype is a singleton in its sample. The CDR3 DNA follows: TGTGCCAGCAGAGAAACTAGCGGGGCACGTGAGACCCAGTACTTC. Translated: CASRETSGARETQYF. The chain is built from TRBV2 and TRBJ2-5; 10 positions agree with TRBD2. Looked up from germline, CDR1 is SNHLY and CDR2 is FYNNEI. Losses at the gene ends were 6 bases for V and 5 bases for J; bases not matched to a gene: 9. The CDR3 is 15 amino acids.

Many counts were recorded for this clonotype. The chain is built from TRBV28 and TRBJ2-7; 7 nucleotides match TRBD1. Germline CDR1 is MDHEN and CDR2 is SYDVKM. CDR3 size: 13 residues. After removal of 10 bases from V and 7 bases from J, the junction contained 13 bases not matched to a gene. DNA of the CDR3: TGTGCCACAGCCGCTTGGATCAGGGGGGAGCAGTACTTC. Protein sequence: CATAAWIRGEQYF. The complete variable domain, with remaining parts taken from reference TRBV28 and TRBJ2-7, reads DVKVTQSSRYLVKRTGEKVFLECVQDMDHENMFWYRQDPGLGLRLIYFSYDVKMKEKGDIPEGYSVSREKKERFSLILESASTNQTSMYLCATAAWIRGEQYFGPGTRLTVT.

Points on this clonotype: A clone one base away is much larger, so this may be a read error. The rearrangement uses TRBV7-9 and TRBJ2-3; possible D gene TRBD1, 6 bases. The germline V gene has CDR1 SEHNR and CDR2 FQNEAQ (reference sequence). The germline V and J ends were trimmed by 5 bases and 0 bases, with 15 bases remaining between them. The CDR3 sequence is 16 residues long. CDR3 sequence reads: CASSDGIGGSTDTQYF. Written as DNA, the CDR3 is TGTGCCAGCAGCGATGGGATAGGGGGAAGCACAGATACGCAGTATTTT.

Comments on this clonotype: A much larger clone is a single base away; this may be a read error. V is TRBV4-3 and J is TRBJ1-1; D is uncertain. The CDR3 spans 15 residues. The germline V gene encodes CDR1 LGHNA and CDR2 YSLEER. The V end lost 3 bases, the J end lost 1 base, and 12 bases lay between the germline ends. As DNA, the CDR3 is TGCGCCAGCAGCCAGGGGTGGGGAGAGAACACTGAAGCTTTCTTT. Translated: CASSQGWGENTEAFF.

A remark on this clonotype: A much bigger clone sits one base away, suggesting this may be a read error. The chain is built from TRBV21-1 and TRBJ1-1; the table's D call, TRBD1, has no DNA check behind it. TRBV21-1 is a known pseudogene. There are 14 residues in the CDR3. CDR3 nucleotide sequence: TGTGACAGCAGCAACATGACAGGTATGACTGAAGCTTTCTTT. Its protein is CDSSNMTGMTEAFF.

The table lists this clonotype with a few counts. The chain has TRBV19 and TRBJ2-1; 7 bases align to TRBD1. This CDR3 is built from 15 residues. Trimming cost V 7 bases and J 0 bases; bases outside gene matches: 6. Germline V gives CDR1 LNHDA, CDR2 SQIVND (reference sequence). CDR3 residues: CASTRTGDSYNEQFF. CDR3 coding DNA: TGTGCCAGTACCCGGACAGGCGACTCCTACAATGAGCAGTTCTTC.

This clonotype was seen many times. The chain joins TRBV4-3 to TRBJ1-5; D unclear. Germline lookup yields CDR1 LGHNA and CDR2 YSLEER. The CDR3 loop spans 15 amino acids. With 0 bases removed from V and 4 bases from J, the gap between germline ends came to 10 bases. CDR3 nucleotides: TGCGCCAGCAGCCAAGATGTTCAGGTGAATCAGCCCCAGCATTTT. It encodes CASSQDVQVNQPQHF.

This clonotype was detected ten times or more. This rearrangement joins TRBV27 to TRBJ2-7, with D perhaps TRBD1 (5 bases). Germline CDR1 and CDR2: MNHEY and SMNVEV (reference sequence). Trimming pared 8 bases from V and 1 base from J, leaving 12 bases between. The CDR3 spans 13 residues. The CDR3 is CASGLTVSYEQYF. As DNA, the CDR3 is TGTGCCAGCGGCCTGACAGTATCCTACGAGCAGTACTTC.

This clonotype was detected many times. The V gene is TRBV7-9, the J gene TRBJ2-7, with 9 bases matching TRBD2. With V trimmed by 1 base and J by 3 bases, 4 bases remained unmatched. The CDR3 loop spans 15 amino acids. Germline CDR1 SEHNR, CDR2 FQNEAQ (reference sequence). In nucleotides, the CDR3 is TGTGCCAGCAGCTTAGAATCTAGCGGGAACTACGAGCAGTACTTC. Its protein is CASSLESSGNYEQYF.

This clonotype occurred a few times. This chain uses TRBV6-5 with TRBJ2-5; 13 positions agree with TRBD2. The germline V gene encodes CDR1 MNHEY and CDR2 SVGAGI. The ends lost 8 bases at V and 0 bases at J; junction bases unmatched: 3. The CDR3 extends over 15 amino acids. CDR3 sequence (DNA): TGTGCCAGCGGACTAGCGGGAGCTCACCAAGAGACCCAGTACTTC. This sequence encodes CASGLAGAHQETQYF.

This clonotype was counted ten times or more. The J gene is TRBJ2-7, the V gene TRBV4-1; TRBD2 is a possible D gene (6 bases). The CDR3 is made up of 16 amino acids. Germline CDR1 is MGHRA and CDR2 is YSYEKL. Trimming took off 5 bases at V and 4 bases at J, with 21 bases between the two ends. The CDR3 coding sequence is TGCGCCAGCAGCACTAGCAATAGCGGAGCTAGTTACGAGCAGTACTTC. It yields the protein CASSTSNSGASYEQYF.

This clonotype was seen many times. The gene calls are TRBV12-3 or TRBV12-4 and TRBJ1-1, with TRBD1 matching over 10 bases. The CDR3 has 16 amino acids. With 3 bases clipped from V and 2 bases from J, the junction kept 6 bases outside the gene matches. In nucleotides, the CDR3 is TGTGCCAGCAGTTTTGCCCGGGACAGGGGAAACACTGAAGCTTTCTTT. This codes for CASSFARDRGNTEAFF.

A few counts support this clonotype. The V and J genes are TRBV7-9 and TRBJ2-5, with D unclear. Germline V CDR1 and CDR2: SEHNR, FQNEAQ (reference sequence). This CDR3 is 12 amino acids long. The V gene lost 0 bases and the J gene lost 9 bases, with 8 bases spanning the gap. The DNA for the CDR3 is TGTGCCAGCAGCTTAGCGACCGGGCCCCAGTACTTC. It is translated as CASSLATGPQYF.

The rearrangement links TRBV15 to TRBJ1-3; D perhaps matches TRBD1 (5 bases). This CDR3 contains 16 residues. Germline CDR1 is LNHNV and CDR2 is YYDKDF (reference sequence). The V gene lost 0 bases and the J gene lost 1 base, with 10 bases spanning the gap. The CDR3 nucleotides are TGTGCCACCAGCAGAGATCGGGGGGGATCTGGAAACACCATATATTTT. This codes for CATSRDRGGSGNTIYF. Using reference TRBV15 and TRBJ1-3 for the parts outside the CDR3, the full variable domain is DAMVIQNPRYQVTQFGKPVTLSCSQTLNHNVMYWYQQKSSQAPKLLFHYYDKDFNNEADTPDNFQSRRPNTSFCFLDIRSPGLGDTAMYLCATSRDRGGSGNTIYFGEGSWLTVV.

This clonotype showed up many times. The V and J genes are TRBV12-3 or TRBV12-4 and TRBJ2-5; tentatively, D is TRBD1 (6 bases). The length of the CDR3 is 14 residues. V lost 5 bases and J 1 base, leaving 11 bases between the germline ends. CDR3 DNA: TGTGCCAGCAGTGTCGGGACACTCCAAGAGACCCAGTACTTC. It translates to CASSVGTLQETQYF.

This clonotype showed up just a few times. V is TRBV21-1 and J is TRBJ2-3; whether TRBD1, the table's D call, matches the DNA was not checked. TRBV21-1 is an annotated pseudogene. The CDR3 loop spans 15 amino acids. CDR3 sequence: CASSNEGQGADTQYF. The CDR3, as DNA: TGTGCCAGCAGCAATGAGGGACAGGGGGCAGATACGCAGTATTTT.

This clonotype was found many times. V is TRBV9 and J is TRBJ2-3; 7 positions agree with TRBD2. The length of the CDR3 is 15 residues. The junction had 5 bases not matched to a gene; V was cut back by 1 base and J by 3 bases. Germline assignment: CDR1 SGDLS and CDR2 YYNGEE. The CDR3 loop is CASSVTASGTDTQYF. The CDR3 DNA reads as TGTGCCAGCAGCGTAACGGCTAGCGGTACAGATACGCAGTATTTT.

There are many counts of this clonotype. This chain joins TRBV4-1 and TRBJ2-7; 15 nucleotides line up with TRBD2. The germline gives CDR1 MGHRA, CDR2 YSYEKL. V lost 2 bases and J lost 2; bases outside the gene matches: 1. CDR3 length: 16 residues. The CDR3 sequence: CASSQWTSGGAYEQYF. The CDR3 coding sequence is TGCGCCAGCAGCCAATGGACTAGCGGGGGGGCCTACGAGCAGTACTTC.

A note on this clonotype: One base away lies a much larger clone, so this may be a sequencing read error. The rearrangement joins TRBV5-1 to TRBJ2-5, with D hard to call. Between the trimmed V and J ends, which lost 10 bases and 0 bases, there was a span of 16 bases. The CDR3 contains 14 residues. Germline V CDR1 and CDR2: SGHRS, YFSETQ. The DNA of the CDR3 is TGCGCCGGCAAGCCAGACGCAGACCAAGAGACCCAGTACTTC. Amino acids: CAGKPDADQETQYF.

This clonotype was detected many times. The V gene is TRBV6-5, the J gene TRBJ2-3; the D gene is possibly TRBD1 (6 bases). Per the germline V gene, CDR1 is MNHEY and CDR2 is SVGAGI. V was cut by 0 bases and J by 0 bases, with 10 bases left in between. The CDR3 is 16 amino acids. CDR3 in DNA: TGTGCCAGCAGTTACTCTGGGGGCGATAGCACAGATACGCAGTATTTT. This translates into CASSYSGGDSTDTQYF.

The rearrangement links TRBV6-6 to TRBJ2-7, with TRBD1 as a possible D gene (5 bases). The CDR3 totals 15 residues. The V gene lost 4 bases and the J gene lost 2 bases, with 15 bases spanning the gap. Per the germline V gene, CDR1 is MNHNY and CDR2 is SVGAGI (reference sequence). The CDR3 DNA reads as TGTGCCAGCAGTTCCTTGGACATCGGAACCTACGAGCAGTACTTC. Residues: CASSSLDIGTYEQYF.

The sample holds many counts of this clonotype. CDR3 sequence: CSVEGLATGELFF. In DNA, the CDR3 is TGCAGCGTTGAAGGTCTGGCTACCGGGGAGCTGTTTTTT. The V and J genes are TRBV29-1 and TRBJ2-2; D is undetermined. The CDR3 runs 13 residues. Trimming took off 1 base at V and 5 bases at J, with 8 bases between the two ends. Per the germline V gene, CDR1 is SQVTM and CDR2 is ANQGSEA.

This clonotype was counted a few times. This chain's CDR3 is CASSSAGEEGYTF. CDR3 coding DNA: TGTGCCAGCAGCTCGGCAGGGGAAGAAGGCTACACCTTC. This sequence joins TRBV7-9 and TRBJ1-2; TRBD1 might be the D (6 bases). V lost 4 bases to trimming and J lost 8 bases, with 14 bases between them. Germline CDR1 is SEHNR and CDR2 is FQNEAQ (reference sequence). The CDR3 contains 13 residues.